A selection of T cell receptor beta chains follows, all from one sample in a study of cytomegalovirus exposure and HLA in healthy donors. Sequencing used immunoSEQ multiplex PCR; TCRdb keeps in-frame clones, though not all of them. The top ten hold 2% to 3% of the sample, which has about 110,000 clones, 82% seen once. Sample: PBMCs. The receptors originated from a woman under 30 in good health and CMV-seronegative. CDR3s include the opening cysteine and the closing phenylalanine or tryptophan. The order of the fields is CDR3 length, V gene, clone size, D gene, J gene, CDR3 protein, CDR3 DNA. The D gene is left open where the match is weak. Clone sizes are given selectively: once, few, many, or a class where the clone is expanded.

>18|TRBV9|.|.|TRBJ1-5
CASSVAYHVGRIYQPQHF
TGTGCCAGCAGCGTAGCTTACCACGTGGGCAGGATTTATCAGCCCCAGCATTTT
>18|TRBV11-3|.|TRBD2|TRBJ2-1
CASSSGLAGGGSYNEQFF
TGTGCCAGCAGCTCGGGACTAGCGGGAGGCGGCTCCTACAATGAGCAGTTCTTC
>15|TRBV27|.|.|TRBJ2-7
CASSIQFGITYEQYF
TGTGCCAGCAGTATTCAATTCGGGATAACCTACGAGCAGTACTTC
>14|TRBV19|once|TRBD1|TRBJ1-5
CASNGQGIHQPQHF
TGTGCCAGTAACGGACAGGGGATCCATCAGCCCCAGCATTTT
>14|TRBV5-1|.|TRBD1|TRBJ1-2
CASSLLGTVDGYTF
TGCGCCAGCAGCTTGCTCGGGACAGTCGACGGCTACACCTTC
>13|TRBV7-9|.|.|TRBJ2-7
CASSPGGGYEQYF
TGTGCCAGCAGCCCGGGGGGCGGCTACGAGCAGTACTTC
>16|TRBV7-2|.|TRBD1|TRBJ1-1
CASSLVGTVKNTEAFF
TGTGCCAGCAGCTTAGTAGGGACAGTTAAGAACACTGAAGCTTTCTTT
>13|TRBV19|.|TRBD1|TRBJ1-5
CASSQTGNQPQHF
TGTGCCAGTAGTCAGACAGGGAATCAGCCCCAGCATTTT
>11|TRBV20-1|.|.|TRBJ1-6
CSAVTGTSLHF
TGCAGTGCTGTAACCGGGACAAGTCTCCACTTT
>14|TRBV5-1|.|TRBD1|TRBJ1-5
CASSWDRSNQPQHF
TGCGCCAGCAGCTGGGACAGAAGTAATCAGCCCCAGCATTTT
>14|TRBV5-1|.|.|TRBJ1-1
CASSLDPSSTEAFF
TGCGCCAGCAGCTTGGACCCAAGCTCCACTGAAGCTTTCTTT
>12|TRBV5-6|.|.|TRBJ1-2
CASSLGGPGYTF
TGTGCCAGCAGCTTGGGAGGGCCTGGCTACACCTTC
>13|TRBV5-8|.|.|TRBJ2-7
CASSLGGIYEQYF
TGTGCCAGCAGCTTAGGCGGGATCTACGAGCAGTACTTC
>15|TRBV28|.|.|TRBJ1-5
CAISSAGNMGQPQHF
TGTGCCATCAGCTCCGCGGGTAATATGGGTCAGCCCCAGCATTTT
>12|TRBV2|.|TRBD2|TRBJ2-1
CALGLAGNEQFF
TGTGCCTTAGGACTAGCAGGCAATGAGCAGTTCTTC
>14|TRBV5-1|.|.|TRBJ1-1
CATSPTSMNTEAFF
TGCGCCACATCCCCGACAAGCATGAACACTGAAGCTTTCTTT
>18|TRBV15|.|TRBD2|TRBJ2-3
CATSRRLAGGPSTDTQYF
TGTGCCACCAGCAGACGATTAGCGGGGGGGCCCAGCACAGATACGCAGTATTTT
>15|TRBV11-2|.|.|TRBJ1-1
CASSPHRIQNTEAFF
TGTGCCAGCAGCCCCCACAGGATTCAGAACACTGAAGCTTTCTTT
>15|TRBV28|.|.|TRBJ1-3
CASRKPTGSGNTIYF
TGTGCCAGCAGAAAACCTACAGGGTCTGGAAACACCATATATTTT
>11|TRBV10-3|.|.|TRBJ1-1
CAIRAEDTAFF
TGTGCCATCAGGGCCGAAGATACGGCTTTCTTT